The subject of this entry is one T cell receptor (beta chain). Its antigen is currently unknown. Separate from the approximately 700-subject first cohort was the roughly 130-subject validation cohort, to which the donors belonged. The CDR3 is 13 amino acids. From germline, CDR1 is SGHTA and CDR2 FQGNSA. Trimming shortened V by 8 bases and J by 0 bases, and 5 bases separated the two germline ends. The data originate from a study of cytomegalovirus exposure and HLA in healthy donors. Findings of the study overall: A few chains linked to CMV were shown in vitro to be specific for CMV antigens. Overall, roughly 150 TCR beta chains were annotated as cytomegalovirus-associated.

Only in-frame clones appear in the TCRdb table, and some are missing; sequencing was by immunoSEQ multiplex PCR. The sample carries about 120,000 clones, roughly 84% recorded once. V and J are TRBV7-2 and TRBJ1-6; no clear D gene. The sequence was obtained from a woman in her twenties or thirties in good health and CMV-seronegative. Sequencing was done on a sample of PBMCs. CDR3 bases: TGTGCCAGCGGCAGCTCCTATAATTCACCCCTCCACTTT. Its protein is CASGSSYNSPLHF.